The 32 T cell receptor beta chains in this list originate from one sample, sequenced in a study of read filtering for tumor transcriptome and immune sequencing (TCRdb year 2020). These reads were obtained on an Illumina HiSeq 4000. TCR libraries were constructed from roughly 380 ng RNA using the Immunoverse kit, and molecular barcoded adaptors covering alpha/delta and beta/gamma chains were employed. TCRdb reworked the public reads: Q25 trimming with fastp, MiXCR clone assembly, productive beta chains retained. Entries are consolidated by CDR3 protein sequence, retaining the most common genes and DNA. This sample has some 140,000 distinct CDR3 sequences in its table, and about 13% of those were observed once. The ten largest account for 8% to 9% of the sample. The specimen was a population of CD138-negative cells sorted from bone marrow. In the paper's terms, the cell subset or site label means: bone marrow mononuclear cells depleted of CD138+ plasma/myeloma cells by negative magnetic selection. The receptors derive from a donor at least 40 years old with multiple myeloma.

This rearrangement joins TRBV6-1 to TRBJ1-1, with 8 bases lining up with TRBD1. J was trimmed by 3 bases and V by 5 bases; bases with no gene match: 5. CDR3 size: 14 residues. Germline CDR1 reads MNHNS; CDR2 reads SASEGT. The CDR3 region is CASSPLTGDTEAFF. The CDR3 bases are TGTGCCAGCAGTCCATTGACAGGGGACACTGAAGCTTTCTTT.

This clonotype was observed many times. The chain recombines TRBV6-5 with TRBJ2-3; unclear D gene. Per germline, CDR1 MNHEY and CDR2 SVGAGI. This CDR3 has 15 amino acids. Trimming took off 3 bases at V and 4 bases at J, with 14 bases between the two ends. The CDR3: CASSYSRESADTQYF. The CDR3, as DNA: TGTGCCAGCAGTTATTCCCGCGAATCCGCAGATACGCAGTATTTT.

This clonotype was detected many times. J is TRBJ1-1 and V is TRBV29-1; a weak D match, TRBD1 (5 bases). The V gene lost 0 bases and the J gene lost 5 bases, with 16 bases spanning the gap. In germline, CDR1 is SQVTM, CDR2 ANQGSEA. The CDR3 spans 15 residues. DNA for the CDR3: TGCAGCGTTGAAGATCAAGCAGGGTGGGGAACTGAAGCTTTCTTT. Amino acids: CSVEDQAGWGTEAFF. Together with reference TRBV29-1 and TRBJ1-1, the CDR3 gives the full variable domain: SAVISQKPSRDICQRGTSLTIQCQVDSQVTMMFWYRQQPGQSLTLIATANQGSEATYESGFVIDKFPISRPNLTFSTLTVSNMSPEDSSIYLCSVEDQAGWGTEAFFGQGTRLTVV.

This clonotype appeared many times. The chain joins TRBV29-1 to TRBJ2-7, with D tentatively TRBD1 or TRBD2 (6 bases each). The ends were cut back, 2 bases at V and 0 bases at J, with 11 bases in the middle. The germline gives CDR1 SQVTM, CDR2 ANQGSEA. The CDR3 totals 14 residues. The CDR3 here is CSVELPGASYEQYF. CDR3 sequence (DNA): TGCAGCGTTGAACTTCCGGGGGCCTCCTACGAGCAGTACTTC.

The sample holds many counts of this clonotype. This rearrangement joins TRBV7-2 to TRBJ1-1, with D hard to call. Germline loops: CDR1 SGHTA, CDR2 FQGNSA. This CDR3 has 14 residues. With 4 bases removed from V and 5 bases from J, the gap between germline ends came to 14 bases. The CDR3 reads CASSWGGGRTEAFF. The CDR3 coding sequence is TGTGCCAGCAGCTGGGGAGGAGGGCGGACTGAAGCTTTCTTT.

There are many counts of this clonotype. The rearrangement links TRBV7-9 to TRBJ1-1; no reliable D call. This CDR3 region has 14 residues. Germline V gives CDR1 SEHNR, CDR2 FQNEAQ (reference sequence). With 1 base removed from V and 3 bases from J, the gap between germline ends came to 9 bases. CDR3 in DNA: TGTGCCAGCAGCTTAGATCGGCAGCACACTGAAGCTTTCTTT. This sequence encodes CASSLDRQHTEAFF.

The table lists this clonotype with a few counts. A much larger clone differs from this one at a single base, so this may be a read error. The V gene is TRBV6-2 or TRBV6-3, the J gene TRBJ2-2; 9 bases agree with TRBD2. Germline CDR1 reads MNHEY; CDR2 reads SVGEGT. The CDR3 length is 15 residues. With 6 bases clipped from V and 3 bases from J, the junction kept 5 bases outside the gene matches. The CDR3 sequence is CASSPTSGDTGELFF. CDR3 sequence (DNA): TGTGCCAGCAGCCCGACTAGCGGTGACACCGGGGAGCTGTTTTTT.

This clonotype has at least ten counts. The gene calls are TRBV27 and TRBJ1-1; 9 bases fit TRBD1. The CDR3 contains 14 residues. J lost 3 bases, V lost 2 bases, and 1 base had no gene match. Germline V gene data show CDR1 as MNHEY and CDR2 as SMNVEV (reference sequence). CDR3 region: CASSLRTGDTEAFF. CDR3 DNA sequence: TGTGCCAGCAGTTTACGGACAGGGGACACTGAAGCTTTCTTT.

This clonotype came up many times. V is TRBV7-2 and J is TRBJ2-5, with D possibly TRBD1 on 6 matching bases. V shed 1 base and J shed 5 bases, with 11 bases lying between them. The CDR3 covers 14 residues. CDR1 and CDR2 (germline): SGHTA, FQGNSA. The CDR3 reads CASSLDRVGETQYF. The CDR3 nucleotides are TGTGCCAGCAGCTTAGACAGGGTGGGGGAGACCCAGTACTTC.

Ten or more counts support this clonotype. The chain carries TRBV5-4 and TRBJ2-4, with no clear D. The CDR3 covers 13 residues. The germline V gene encodes CDR1 SGHNT and CDR2 YYREEE (reference sequence). The V and J ends lost 0 bases and 4 bases respectively, with 5 bases between them. The DNA of the CDR3 is TGTGCCAGCAGCTTGGCAGAGAAAAACATTCAGTACTTC. Amino acids: CASSLAEKNIQYF.

This clonotype was recorded at least ten times. The rearrangement joins TRBV9 to TRBJ2-2; D is perhaps TRBD1 or TRBD2 (6 bases each). The V end lost 3 bases, the J end lost 6 bases, and 12 bases lay between the germline ends. Germline loops: CDR1 SGDLS, CDR2 YYNGEE. CDR3 length equals 14 residues. CDR3 sequence reads: CASSGGGTPGELFF. The DNA for the CDR3 is TGTGCCAGCAGCGGAGGGGGGACCCCCGGGGAGCTGTTTTTT.

This clonotype has a count of ten or more. The chain recombines TRBV29-1 with TRBJ1-1; a weak D match, TRBD1 (6 bases). Germline V gene lookup returns CDR1 SQVTM and CDR2 ANQGSEA. This CDR3 is 12 amino acids long. Between the trimmed V and J ends, which lost 7 bases and 8 bases, there was a span of 17 bases. The CDR3 region is CSAVGGTGEAFF. CDR3 nucleotide sequence: TGCAGCGCCGTCGGGGGCACGGGAGAAGCTTTCTTT.

The rearrangement links TRBV30 to TRBJ2-7; 7 bases line up with TRBD2. V lost 6 bases and J lost 2; bases outside the gene matches: 4. The V gene's germline CDR1 is GTSNPN and CDR2 SVGIG (reference sequence). This CDR3 is 12 amino acids long. CDR3 protein: CACGTKPYEQYF. As DNA, the CDR3 is TGTGCCTGCGGGACTAAGCCCTACGAGCAGTACTTC.

The rearrangement joins TRBV18 to TRBJ2-1; D perhaps matches TRBD2 (5 bases). V was trimmed by 7 bases and J by 0 bases, leaving 16 bases between them. Germline V gene lookup returns CDR1 KGHSH and CDR2 LQKENI. The length of the CDR3 is 16 residues. The CDR3 region has the DNA TGTGCCAGCTTACCGTTCGGAGGAAGCTCCTACAATGAGCAGTTCTTC. Residues: CASLPFGGSSYNEQFF.

This clonotype showed up many times. V usage is TRBV6-1 and J usage is TRBJ1-5; TRBD1 matches 9 bases. Trimming cost V 4 bases and J 5 bases; bases outside gene matches: 12. The CDR3 has 17 residues. CDR1 and CDR2 from the germline V gene are MNHNS and SASEGT. Here the CDR3 reads CASSGWDRERRDQPQHF. The CDR3 region has the DNA TGTGCCAGCAGTGGGTGGGACAGGGAGAGAAGGGATCAGCCCCAGCATTTT.

This clonotype was seen at least ten times. The chain recombines TRBV15 with TRBJ2-4, with 11 bases identical to TRBD2. The CDR3 is 15 amino acids. Germline V CDR1 and CDR2: LNHNV, YYDKDF (reference sequence). J lost 15 bases, V lost 1 base, and 11 bases had no gene match. The CDR3, as DNA: TGTGCCACCAGCAGAGTGTTCACTAGCGGGAGTCAGGGGTACTTC. It translates to CATSRVFTSGSQGYF.

The rearrangement links TRBV19 to TRBJ2-5, with TRBD2 matching over 14 bases. This CDR3 contains 13 residues. V lost 9 bases, J lost 4 bases, and 1 base stayed unmatched. Germline CDR1 is LNHDA and CDR2 is SQIVND (reference sequence). CDR3 loop: CASGLAGGETQYF. Here the CDR3 DNA reads TGTGCCAGCGGACTAGCGGGAGGAGAGACCCAGTACTTC.

About this clonotype itself: A read error may be the cause here, since a much bigger clone is one base away. The V call is TRBV7-9, the J call TRBJ2-4; 7 bases are shared with TRBD1. CDR3 length: 16 residues. Germline V gene lookup returns CDR1 SEHNR and CDR2 FQNEAQ (reference sequence). CDR3 nucleotide sequence: TGTGCCAGCAGCCGACAGGGCCAAAGAGACAAAAGCATTCAGTACTTC. It encodes CASSRQGQRDKSIQYF.

This clonotype was picked up many times. The V gene is TRBV7-3, the J gene TRBJ2-5; TRBD1 is a possible D gene (6 bases). The CDR3 spans 11 residues. The V end was cut by 8 bases, the J end by 6 bases, with 10 bases between. The germline V gene has CDR1 SGHTA and CDR2 FQGTGA. CDR3 sequence: CASVDRQTQYF. CDR3 sequence (DNA): TGTGCCAGCGTGGACAGACAGACCCAGTACTTC.

This clonotype was seen repeatedly, ten times or more. The chain joins TRBV7-6 to TRBJ2-5; no clear D gene. The CDR3 is made up of 14 amino acids. Per the germline V gene, CDR1 is SGHVS and CDR2 is FNYEAQ. V gave up 3 bases and J gave up 2 bases, with 10 bases separating them. The CDR3 sequence is CASSFSTLQETQYF. CDR3 bases: TGTGCCAGCAGCTTCTCGACATTGCAAGAGACCCAGTACTTC.

This clonotype was counted many times. The chain combines TRBV12-3 or TRBV12-4 with TRBJ2-2; unclear D gene. V was trimmed by 5 bases and J by 1 base, leaving 5 bases between them. The CDR3 loop spans 13 amino acids. The CDR3 DNA is TGTGCCAGCAGTACACAGAACACCGGGGAGCTGTTTTTT. This sequence encodes CASSTQNTGELFF.

This clonotype showed up many times. V gene TRBV7-9 combines with J gene TRBJ2-6; D unresolved. Germline-derived CDR1 and CDR2 are SEHNR and FQNEAQ (reference sequence). Deletions cut 2 bases from V and 0 bases from J, with 14 bases between. The CDR3 runs 18 residues. Written as DNA, the CDR3 is TGTGCCAGCAGCTTAAAACCCGATCCAAGCTCTGGGGCCAACGTCCTGACTTTC. Its translation is CASSLKPDPSSGANVLTF.

Concerning this clonotype: This may be a read error: a much more frequent sequence differs by one nucleotide. In DNA, the CDR3 is TGCAGCGTTGTAGGACTAGCGCAAAATGTGCAGTTCTTC. Protein product: CSVVGLAQNVQFF. This rearrangement joins TRBV29-1 to TRBJ2-1; TRBD2 matches 9 bases. Germline values: CDR1 SQVTM, CDR2 ANQGSEA. The CDR3 is 13 residues long.

On this clonotype itself: A much more abundant neighbour one base away suggests this may be a read error. CDR3 protein: CASSLVTANTGAFF. CDR3 sequence (DNA): TGCGCCAGCAGCTTGGTGACAGCGAACACTGGAGCTTTCTTT. This chain uses TRBV5-1 with TRBJ1-1; possibly TRBD1 for D (5 bases). The CDR3 has 14 amino acids. CDR1 SGHRS and CDR2 YFSETQ come from the germline V gene.

This clonotype was seen at least ten times. The chain has TRBV2 and TRBJ2-5; D gene uncertain. The germline V gene has CDR1 SNHLY and CDR2 FYNNEI. The V end lost 8 bases, the J end lost 3 bases, and 16 bases lay between the germline ends. The CDR3 is made up of 14 amino acids. This chain's CDR3 is CASLPEGKEETQYF. The DNA for the CDR3 is TGTGCCAGCCTTCCGGAAGGAAAAGAAGAGACCCAGTACTTC. Supplemented by reference TRBV2 and TRBJ2-5, the full variable domain reads EPEVTQTPSHQVTQMGQEVILRCVPISNHLYFYWYRQILGQKVEFLVSFYNNEISEKSEIFDDQFSVERPDGSNFTLKIRSTKLEDSAMYFCASLPEGKEETQYFGPGTRLLVL.

Many counts were recorded for this clonotype. The rearrangement uses TRBV7-6 and TRBJ2-3; D possibly corresponds to TRBD2 (5 bases). The CDR3 is made up of 15 amino acids. V was trimmed by 9 bases and J by 6 bases, leaving 22 bases between them. From germline, CDR1 is SGHVS and CDR2 FNYEAQ. CDR3 residues: CASRERAGQTDTQYF. CDR3 in DNA: TGTGCCAGTAGAGAGAGGGCAGGCCAGACGGATACGCAGTATTTT.

A word on this clonotype: A much larger clone lies one base from this, so it may be a read error. This sequence joins TRBV7-9 and TRBJ2-1; 12 nucleotides align to TRBD2. The CDR3 spans 16 residues. CDR1 SEHNR and CDR2 FQNEAQ come from the germline V gene (reference sequence). V dropped 9 bases and J dropped 4; count of bases not matched to a gene: 10. CDR3 sequence: CARSAQGLAGYNEQFF. The CDR3 coding sequence is TGTGCCAGAAGCGCCCAAGGACTAGCGGGATACAATGAGCAGTTCTTC. Full variable domain (outside the CDR3, taken from reference TRBV7-9 and TRBJ2-1): DTGVSQNPRHKITKRGQNVTFRCDPISEHNRLYWYRQTLGQGPEFLTYFQNEAQLEKSRLLSDRFSAERPKGSFSTLEIQRTEQGDSAMYLCARSAQGLAGYNEQFFGPGTRLTVL.

This clonotype came up many times. V usage is TRBV9 and J usage is TRBJ1-1, with D possibly being TRBD1 (5 bases). In germline, CDR1 is SGDLS, CDR2 YYNGEE. The CDR3 loop spans 14 amino acids. The V end lost 0 bases, the J end lost 6 bases, and 12 bases lay between the germline ends. CDR3 in DNA: TGTGCCAGCAGCGTAGGCGCCAGGGTAGCTGAAGCTTTCTTT. The encoded protein is CASSVGARVAEAFF.

In its sample, this clonotype was seen a few times. A much larger clone differs by one base, so this may be a read error. The V gene is TRBV5-4, the J gene TRBJ2-3; D is unresolved. There are 15 residues in the CDR3. CDR1 SGHNT and CDR2 YYREEE come from the germline V gene (reference sequence). V gave up 4 bases and J gave up 2 bases, with 14 bases separating them. The CDR3 reads CASSTLLGNTDTQYF. CDR3 DNA: TGTGCCAGCAGCACCCTTTTAGGTAACACAGATACGCAGTATTTT. Based on the CDR3 plus reference TRBV5-4 and TRBJ2-3, the full variable domain is ETGVTQSPTHLIKTRGQQVTLRCSSQSGHNTVSWYQQALGQGPQFIFQYYREEENGRGNFPPRFSGLQFPNYSSELNVNALELDDSALYLCASSTLLGNTDTQYFGPGTRLTVL.

This clonotype was seen at least ten times. The rearrangement joins TRBV7-6 to TRBJ2-5, with D unclear. This CDR3 has 14 residues. Germline V gene data show CDR1 as SGHVS and CDR2 as FNYEAQ. V was pared by 5 bases and J by 5 bases, with 15 bases between. CDR3 amino acids: CASSPSGLGETQYF. In DNA form, the CDR3 reads TGTGCCAGCAGCCCCTCGGGTCTTGGGGAGACCCAGTACTTC.

This clonotype was observed at least ten times. This may come from a read error, since a much larger clone is one base off. The chain couples TRBV20-1 to TRBJ2-1; D might be TRBD2 (5 bases). The CDR3 contains 16 residues. From germline, CDR1 is DFQATT and CDR2 SNEGSKA (reference sequence). CDR3 loop: CGARSLVERSYNEQFF. DNA for the CDR3: TGCGGTGCTAGGTCTTTGGTAGAGCGGAGCTACAATGAGCAGTTCTTC.

About this clonotype itself: Compared with germline, one end of the junction differs, possibly owing to a read error. Here the CDR3 DNA reads TGTGCCAGCAGGGGACTAACGGAGACCTTTGGGGAGCAGTTGTTC. This codes for CASRGLTETFGEQLF. The J gene is TRBJ2-1, the V gene TRBV9; TRBD2 agrees at 7 bases. Germline V gene data show CDR1 as SGDLS and CDR2 as YYNGEE. The CDR3 extends over 15 amino acids.